This T cell receptor beta chain was sequenced for a study of breast tumors, draining lymph nodes, adjacent tissues. The study, taken as a whole, reports: The lymph node origin of tumor T cells was framed as consistent with a hypothesis, not demonstrated. Tumor TCR diversity was below lymph nodes but above nontumor tissue. Data fit most tumor T cells coming from lymph node, expanding in tumor.

Samples came from axillary lymph nodes draining the breast cancer. TCRdb re-analysed the multiplex PCR reads in MiXCR, keeping a single row per CDR3 protein. In the table there are approximately 120,000 distinct CDR3 sequences, 21% of which are singletons. In this sample, this clonotype turned up many times. What it recognizes is unknown. The germline CDR1 and CDR2 sequences are SGHDT and YYEEEE. CDR3 size: 14 residues. The V end was cut by 1 base, the J end by 7 bases, with 15 bases between. The chain couples TRBV5-6 to TRBJ2-7; D perhaps matches TRBD2 (5 bases). Sequencing was carried out using axillary lymph node tissue. The TCR was taken from a female donor with breast cancer. Some clones in this sample may be carry-over from other donors' samples. CDR3: CASSLRLADNEQYF. CDR3 coding DNA: TGTGCCAGCAGCTTGCGGCTAGCAGATAATGAGCAGTACTTC.